This entry describes one T cell receptor beta chain. Participant-given clinical history determined each cohort assignment. The data were obtained in a study of blood T cell repertoires in COVID-19. Study-level information: Samples representing acute and convalescent COVID-19 were sourced from the United States, Italy and Spain.

This CDR3 comprises 13 residues. CDR1 MDHEN and CDR2 SYDVKM come from the germline V gene. V shed 11 bases and J 5 bases; nucleotides not matched to a gene: 6. Measured with immunoSEQ multiplex PCR; TCRdb has only the in-frame clones, and not every one. The table lists 490,000 or so clones, about nine tenths of them singletons. What was sequenced was PBMCs or T cells enriched from blood (not recorded which). The J gene is TRBJ1-6, the V gene TRBV28, with 7 positions matching TRBD1. This sequence originates from an older woman who had recovered from COVID-19. This CDR3 is CAGSTGNNSPLHF. CDR3 DNA sequence: TGTGCCGGATCGACAGGGAATAATTCACCCCTCCACTTT.